The 8 T cell receptor beta chains listed next were all sequenced from one sample in a study of T cell responses to AZD1222 COVID-19 vaccine. Generated by immunoSEQ multiplex PCR, the TCRdb table keeps only in-frame clones and is missing some. The table records some 120,000 clones, approximately 85% of them present only once. Sample: peripheral blood, taken on day 0 of AZD1222 vaccination. The receptors derive from an adult in good health.

The chain combines TRBV7-2 with TRBJ1-6; D might be TRBD1 (5 bases). Germline V gene sequence: CDR1 SGHTA, CDR2 FQGNSA. V lost 6 bases to trimming and J lost 9 bases, with 18 bases between them. The CDR3 totals 15 residues. The CDR3 DNA is TGTGCCAGCAGGGTTCTTAACCCAGGGCTTTCACCCCTCCACTTT. This translates into CASRVLNPGLSPLHF.

This chain joins TRBV5-4 and TRBJ2-5; D might be TRBD1 (5 bases). This CDR3 has 14 amino acids. V was cut by 0 bases and J by 4 bases, with 10 bases left in between. Per the germline V gene, CDR1 is SGHNT and CDR2 is YYREEE (reference sequence). CDR3 sequence reads: CASSLDRGRETQYF. The CDR3 coding sequence is TGTGCCAGCAGCTTGGATAGGGGAAGAGAGACCCAGTACTTC.

The CDR3 is CASSLNWNTEAFF. CDR3 sequence (DNA): TGTGCCAGCTCGCTGAATTGGAACACTGAAGCTTTCTTT. V usage is TRBV18 and J usage is TRBJ1-1; no definite D call. CDR3 length: 13 residues. Germline assignment: CDR1 KGHSH and CDR2 LQKENI. V was trimmed by 6 bases and J by 1 base, leaving 9 bases between them.

The rearrangement joins TRBV4-3 to TRBJ2-5, with 9 bases matching TRBD1. CDR3 length: 15 amino acids. In germline, CDR1 is LGHNA, CDR2 YSLEER. J lost 7 bases, V lost 0 bases, and 6 bases had no gene match. The CDR3 DNA sequence: TGCGCCAGCAGCCAAGACGACAGGGGGTTCGGGACCCAGTACTTC. It specifies CASSQDDRGFGTQYF.

This clone was recorded only once. CDR3 DNA: TGTGCCAGCAGCTTAGGGCTCCGGGGTGAAAAACTGTTTTTT. It specifies CASSLGLRGEKLFF. This chain joins TRBV7-2 and TRBJ1-4; no clear D gene. This CDR3 is 14 amino acids long. From germline, CDR1 is SGHTA and CDR2 FQGNSA. V dropped 1 base and J dropped 7 bases, with 10 bases sitting between them. Full variable domain (missing parts from reference TRBV7-2 and TRBJ1-4): GAGVSQSPSNKVTEKGKDVELRCDPISGHTALYWYRQSLGQGLEFLIYFQGNSAPDKSGLPSDRFSAERTGGSVSTLTIQRTQQEDSAVYLCASSLGLRGEKLFFGSGTQLSVL.

V usage is TRBV3-1 (or the pseudogene TRBV3-2) and J usage is TRBJ2-5; TRBD1 matches at 12 bases. The trim removed 1 base at V and 9 bases at J, leaving 6 bases unmatched. In germline, CDR1 is LGHDT, CDR2 YNNKEL (reference sequence). This CDR3 is built from 15 residues. The CDR3 protein is CASSQGRGQGAAQYF. CDR3 bases: TGTGCCAGCAGCCAAGGAAGGGGACAGGGGGCCGCCCAGTACTTC.

The chain has TRBV19 and TRBJ2-7, with D possibly TRBD1 on 6 matching bases. The V and J ends lost 4 bases and 3 bases respectively, with 19 bases between them. This CDR3 region has 16 residues. Germline V gives CDR1 LNHDA, CDR2 SQIVND (reference sequence). The CDR3 region has the DNA TGTGCCAGTAGTAACCATAGGCCGACAGGTCTCTACGAGCAGTACTTC. Amino acid sequence: CASSNHRPTGLYEQYF.

This rearrangement joins TRBV18 to TRBJ1-1; possibly TRBD1 for D (5 bases). In germline, CDR1 is KGHSH, CDR2 LQKENI. The CDR3 is made up of 15 amino acids. V was shortened by 1 base and J by 7 bases, with 16 bases between the two germline ends. The CDR3 region has the DNA TGTGCCAGCTCACCACGACAGATGGGGTACGGTGAAGCTTTCTTT. Its protein product is CASSPRQMGYGEAFF.